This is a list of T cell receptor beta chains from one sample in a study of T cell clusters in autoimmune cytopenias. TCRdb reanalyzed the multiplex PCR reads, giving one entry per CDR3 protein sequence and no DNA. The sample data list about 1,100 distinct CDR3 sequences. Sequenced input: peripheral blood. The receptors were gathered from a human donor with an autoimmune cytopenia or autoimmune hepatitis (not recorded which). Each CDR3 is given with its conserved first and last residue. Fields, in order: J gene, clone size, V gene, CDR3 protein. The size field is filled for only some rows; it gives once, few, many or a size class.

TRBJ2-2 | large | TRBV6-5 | CASSSAAFGQGVGELFF
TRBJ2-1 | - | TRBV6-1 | CASRDRGVSEQFF
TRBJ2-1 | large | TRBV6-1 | CASSDPGRGVSYNEQFF
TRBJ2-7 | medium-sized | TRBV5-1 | CASSLGAAGEQYF
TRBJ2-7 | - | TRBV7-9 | CASSLLAGFREGQYEQYF
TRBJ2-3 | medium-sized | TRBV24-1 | CATSDLQSSGSTDTQYF
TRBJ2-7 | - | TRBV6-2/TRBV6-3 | CASSYGPGQGGYEQYF
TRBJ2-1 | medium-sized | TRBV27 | CASNVVRGGEQFF
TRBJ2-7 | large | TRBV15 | CATSRGTGYEQYF
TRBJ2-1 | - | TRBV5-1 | CASSLRASGGVDEQFF
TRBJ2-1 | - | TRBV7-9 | CASSFPLGLAGGRGEHNEQFF
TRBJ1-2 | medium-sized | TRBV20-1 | CSARDLATGEDSYGYTF
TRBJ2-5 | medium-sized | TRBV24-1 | CATSDPGVTQYF
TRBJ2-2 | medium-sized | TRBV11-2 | CASSSNRGRTGELFF
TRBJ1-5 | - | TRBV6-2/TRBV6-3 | CASSPLLGSPNQPQHF
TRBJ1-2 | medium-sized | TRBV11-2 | CASSITLSDRRYGYTF
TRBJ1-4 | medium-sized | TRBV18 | CASSRSATGYSNEKLFF
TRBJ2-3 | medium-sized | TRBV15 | CATSTLSRGTLNTQYF
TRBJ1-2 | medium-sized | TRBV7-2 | CASSLDLTGGRRYGYTF
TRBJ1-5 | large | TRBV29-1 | CGALQGNNQPQHF
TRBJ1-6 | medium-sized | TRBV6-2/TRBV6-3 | CATQEDGYNSPLHF
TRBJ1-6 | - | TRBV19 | CASSMSGLNNLPLHF
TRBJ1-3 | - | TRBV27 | CASFSLSGNTIYF
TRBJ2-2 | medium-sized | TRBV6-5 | CASSYGLVQNTGELFF
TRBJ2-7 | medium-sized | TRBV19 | CASSSGMAYEQYF
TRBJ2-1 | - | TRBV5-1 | CASSLVGGSGRNEQFF
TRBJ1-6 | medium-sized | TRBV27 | CASSLDRGGSPLHF
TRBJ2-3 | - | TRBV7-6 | CASSQYTSGADTQYF
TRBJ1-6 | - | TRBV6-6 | CASSEERQNSPLHF
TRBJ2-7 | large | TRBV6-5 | CASSWTGYEQYF
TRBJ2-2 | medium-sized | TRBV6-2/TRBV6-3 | CASSYPPGPWGTGELFF
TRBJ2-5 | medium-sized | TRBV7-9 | CASSPTGGVQETQYF
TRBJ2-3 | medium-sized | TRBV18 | CASSPPSFTDTQYF
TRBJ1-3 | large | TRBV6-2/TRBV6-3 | CASSRQGAFGNTIYF
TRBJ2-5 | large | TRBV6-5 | CASSRNLGSGQETQYF
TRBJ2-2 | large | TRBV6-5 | CASSDGHTGELFF
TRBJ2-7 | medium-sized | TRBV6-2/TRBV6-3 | CASSYLQERSLYEQYF
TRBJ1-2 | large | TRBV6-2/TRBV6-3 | CASSYSGGSNYGYTF